The source of this T cell receptor (beta chain) is a study of T cell repertoires in cytomegalovirus infection. Overall study context: A matching HLA type, together with CMV infection, was signaled by public TCR beta signatures.

This clonotype was found a few times. Its antigen is not known. Germline V gene sequence: CDR1 SGHVT, CDR2 SQSDAQ. After removal of 5 bases from V and 0 bases from J, the junction contained 7 bases not matched to a gene. CDR3 size: 16 residues. TCRdb reanalysed the reads using MiXCR and keeps one entry per CDR3 protein. Counted here are around 100,000 distinct CDR3 sequences, over 40% occurring once; the ten biggest clones make up approximately 69%. The clonotype was recovered from a human donor in good health (CMV status not recorded). Some clones in this sample may be carry-over from other donors' samples. This sample comprised CD8+ T cells from cultured PBMCs, obtained from culture after CMV antigen stimulation. The rearrangement joins TRBV7-4 to TRBJ2-1, with 7 bases matching TRBD1. The CDR3 loop reads CASSGHRGTSYNEQFF. As DNA, the CDR3 is TGTGCCAGCAGCGGCCACAGGGGAACCTCCTACAATGAGCAGTTCTTC.